The next 25 T cell receptor beta chains were all read from a single sample in a study of the immune and genomic landscape of osteosarcoma. Poor-prognosis osteosarcoma patients supplied post-treatment primary, local recurrence and metastasis tumor specimens. The data were produced by immunoSEQ multiplex PCR, yet TCRdb's version contains in-frame clones alone and is incomplete. The sample shows roughly 4,600 clones, 77% of them seen only once. The sequencing sample was made of osteosarcoma tumor tissue from the lung. The receptors originated from a human donor with osteosarcoma.

This clone was counted between two and nine times. The chain couples TRBV6-5 to TRBJ1-4; D is ambiguous. Germline CDR1 MNHEY, CDR2 SVGAGI. V was shortened by 2 bases and J by 6 bases, with 16 bases between the two germline ends. The CDR3 contains 16 residues. The CDR3 here is CASSYGIGRGDEKLFF. For the CDR3, the DNA is TGTGCCAGCAGTTACGGGATAGGGCGGGGAGATGAAAAACTGTTTTTT.

The V call is TRBV5-4, the J call TRBJ2-3; 10 bases align to TRBD2. After removal of 4 bases from V and 1 base from J, the junction contained 6 bases not matched to a gene. This CDR3 is 16 amino acids long. Germline CDR1 and CDR2: SGHNT and YYREEE (reference sequence). This chain's CDR3 is CASSGLAGARTDTQYF. For the CDR3, the DNA is TGTGCCAGCAGCGGGCTAGCGGGAGCGCGCACAGATACGCAGTATTTT.

The genes are TRBV9 and TRBJ2-7; 9 nucleotides line up with TRBD1. Germline V gene data show CDR1 as SGDLS and CDR2 as YYNGEE. With V trimmed by 4 bases and J by 5 bases, 13 bases remained unmatched. The CDR3 consists of 16 residues. The CDR3 sequence: CASSPQPGTGFNEQYF. Here the CDR3 DNA reads TGTGCCAGCAGCCCTCAGCCGGGGACAGGGTTTAACGAGCAGTACTTC. Complete variable domain (other parts from reference TRBV9 and TRBJ2-7): DSGVTQTPKHLITATGQRVTLRCSPRSGDLSVYWYQQSLDQGLQFLIQYYNGEERAKGNILERFSAQQFPDLHSELNLSSLELGDSALYFCASSPQPGTGFNEQYFGPGTRLTVT.

V and J are TRBV27 and TRBJ1-2; TRBD1 might be the D (5 bases). Germline lookup yields CDR1 MNHEY and CDR2 SMNVEV (reference sequence). This CDR3 has 15 residues. Trimming shortened V by 3 bases and J by 5 bases, and 16 bases separated the two germline ends. In DNA form, the CDR3 reads TGTGCCAGCAGTTTGTACAAAGGGACGGCTTATGGCTACACCTTC. This sequence encodes CASSLYKGTAYGYTF.

The J gene is TRBJ2-5, the V gene TRBV11-3; D is unclear. The V end was cut by 2 bases, the J end by 5 bases, with 3 bases between. This CDR3 is built from 11 residues. Germline V gives CDR1 SGHNT, CDR2 YENEEA. CDR3 region: CASSLSETQYF. DNA of the CDR3: TGTGCCAGCAGCTTAAGCGAGACCCAGTACTTC.

The chain couples TRBV27 to TRBJ2-7, with 8 positions matching TRBD2. Looked up from germline, CDR1 is MNHEY and CDR2 is SMNVEV (reference sequence). V gave up 5 bases and J gave up 10 bases; unmatched junction bases: 10. This CDR3 has 13 amino acids. DNA of the CDR3: TGTGCCAGCAGTCCGGGAGGGGGGGGCGGTCAGTACTTC. Protein product: CASSPGGGGGQYF.

The chain has TRBV4-1 and TRBJ2-1; 7 nucleotides agree with TRBD2. Per the germline V gene, CDR1 is MGHRA and CDR2 is YSYEKL. V gave up 1 base and J gave up 4 bases; unmatched junction bases: 10. This CDR3 comprises 17 residues. The CDR3 DNA sequence: TGCGCCAGCAGCCAAGTGCTTCGGGGAGGGTTGTACAATGAGCAGTTCTTC. Its protein is CASSQVLRGGLYNEQFF.

This chain connects TRBV4-3 to TRBJ2-3; no clear D gene. The ends were cut back, 0 bases at V and 2 bases at J, with 9 bases in the middle. The CDR3 is 15 residues long. Germline V CDR1 and CDR2: LGHNA, YSLEER. This chain's CDR3 is CASSQDPANTDTQYF. CDR3 coding DNA: TGCGCCAGCAGCCAAGATCCAGCAAACACAGATACGCAGTATTTT.

Written as DNA, the CDR3 is TGTGCCATCACAGCGGGAGGCGTCGTGCAGTACTTC. Encoded protein: CAITAGGVVQYF. The chain employs TRBV10-3 and TRBJ2-7; TRBD2 matches at 9 bases. The CDR3 has 12 amino acids. After removal of 7 bases from V and 9 bases from J, the junction contained 7 bases not matched to a gene. Germline V gene data show CDR1 as ENHRY and CDR2 as SYGVKD.

This clone was recorded a few times. The rearrangement uses TRBV30 and TRBJ2-3, with TRBD2 matching 10 bases. CDR3 length: 17 residues. Per the germline V gene, CDR1 is GTSNPN and CDR2 is SVGIG (reference sequence). Trimming at V came to 2 bases and at J to 2 bases, leaving 10 bases not matched to a gene. Here the CDR3 DNA reads TGTGCCTGGAGTTCCTACCAGCGGGAGGGAGTCACAGATACGCAGTATTTT. Amino acid sequence: CAWSSYQREGVTDTQYF.

On this clone itself: A read error may produce the germline difference seen at one junction end. J is TRBJ2-3 and V is TRBV7-9; D uncertain. This CDR3 is 11 amino acids long. Germline V lookup: CDR1 SEHNR, CDR2 FQNEAQ (reference sequence). CDR3 residues: CASSYVDKQYF. The CDR3 region has the DNA TGTGCCAGCAGCTACGTCGATAAGCAGTATTTT.

The rearrangement links TRBV4-1 to TRBJ2-7; 13 bases are a match to TRBD2. CDR1 and CDR2 (germline): MGHRA, YSYEKL. The CDR3 totals 18 residues. The V segment lost 4 bases and the J segment 3 bases; nucleotides outside the gene matches: 12. CDR3 residues: CASSRSGTSGAGLYEQYF. CDR3 nucleotides: TGCGCCAGCAGCCGCTCCGGGACTAGCGGGGCAGGCCTCTACGAGCAGTACTTC.

The chain is built from TRBV6-6 and TRBJ1-2; D is ambiguous. CDR1 and CDR2 from the germline V gene are MNHNY and SVGAGI (reference sequence). Trimming cost V 4 bases and J 3 bases, with 12 bases left between them. The CDR3 is 14 residues long. In DNA form, the CDR3 reads TGTGCCAGCAGTTTGGACCCTGAGGACTATGGCTACACCTTC. Translating gives CASSLDPEDYGYTF.

This rearrangement joins TRBV9 to TRBJ2-5; D gene uncertain. The CDR3 runs to 16 residues. Trimming left V 0 bases short and J 4 bases short, with 16 bases between. The germline gives CDR1 SGDLS, CDR2 YYNGEE. CDR3 nucleotide sequence: TGTGCCAGCAGCGTAGGAAGTTGGAATAGTATAGAGACCCAGTACTTC. Amino acids: CASSVGSWNSIETQYF.

This clone was counted only a few times. The chain employs TRBV19 and TRBJ2-3, with TRBD1 as a possible D gene (6 bases). This CDR3 is built from 14 residues. Trimming shortened V by 10 bases and J by 0 bases, and 14 bases separated the two germline ends. Germline V lookup: CDR1 LNHDA, CDR2 SQIVND (reference sequence). CDR3 loop: CATRDTSSTDTQYF. Here the CDR3 DNA reads TGTGCCACCCGGGACACCTCTAGCACAGATACGCAGTATTTT.

This chain links TRBV14 with TRBJ2-1, with D unresolved. The CDR3 runs to 14 residues. V was cut by 0 bases and J by 8 bases, with 11 bases left in between. CDR1 SGHDN and CDR2 FVKESK come from the germline V gene. The CDR3 coding sequence is TGTGCCAGCAGCCAAGACCCAGGCGGACATGAGCAGTTCTTC. The encoded protein is CASSQDPGGHEQFF.

V is TRBV18 and J is TRBJ2-7, with D uncertain. Looked up from germline, CDR1 is KGHSH and CDR2 is LQKENI. The CDR3 covers 16 residues. V lost 3 bases and J 7 bases, leaving 22 bases between the germline ends. CDR3 bases: TGTGCCAGCTCACCGGGGTTACCGCAGAACAATGCGGAGCAGTACTTC. It yields the protein CASSPGLPQNNAEQYF.

The chain couples TRBV5-1 to TRBJ1-1; 9 bases are a match to TRBD1. V shed 3 bases and J 5 bases; nucleotides not matched to a gene: 5. CDR3 size: 14 residues. CDR1 is SGHRS and CDR2 is YFSETQ in the germline V gene. DNA of the CDR3: TGCGCCAGCAGCTACCAGGGACAGGGAACTGAAGCTTTCTTT. Its protein product is CASSYQGQGTEAFF.

Note on this clone: This same CDR3 is encoded by further DNA sequences in the sample. The genes are TRBV30 and TRBJ1-1; 10 bases align to TRBD1. The germline CDR1 and CDR2 sequences are GTSNPN and SVGIG (reference sequence). The CDR3 spans 12 residues. Trimming took 5 bases from V and 4 from J; bases not matched to a gene: 1. CDR3 protein: CAWGQGVTEAFF. CDR3 sequence (DNA): TGTGCCTGGGGACAGGGGGTCACTGAAGCTTTCTTT.

The rearrangement uses TRBV30 and TRBJ2-7; a possible D gene is TRBD2 (6 bases). The germline CDR1 and CDR2 sequences are GTSNPN and SVGIG (reference sequence). Trimming took off 5 bases at V and 3 bases at J, with 20 bases between the two ends. This CDR3 is built from 15 residues. CDR3 DNA: TGTGCCTGGGGTCAAGAAGCCGGGACTCACTACGAGCAGTACTTC. Its protein is CAWGQEAGTHYEQYF.

The rearrangement links TRBV5-1 to TRBJ2-7; D perhaps matches TRBD1 (6 bases). CDR1 and CDR2 (germline): SGHRS, YFSETQ. The V and J ends lost 4 bases and 1 base respectively, with 12 bases between them. The CDR3 loop spans 14 amino acids. The CDR3 here is CASSPWTASYEQYF. In nucleotides, the CDR3 is TGCGCCAGCAGCCCTTGGACAGCGTCCTACGAGCAGTACTTC.

The chain carries TRBV2 and TRBJ1-5; no reliable D call. Germline CDR1 and CDR2: SNHLY and FYNNEI. CDR3 length: 15 residues. The ends were cut back, 4 bases at V and 5 bases at J, with 15 bases in the middle. The CDR3 bases are TGTGCCAGCAGTGCTTCGGTAGGAGAGGATCAGCCCCAGCATTTT. Translating gives CASSASVGEDQPQHF.

V and J are TRBV6-1 and TRBJ1-3; a weak D match, TRBD1 (6 bases). The germline gives CDR1 MNHNS, CDR2 SASEGT. The CDR3 covers 16 residues. Between the trimmed V and J ends, which lost 2 bases and 0 bases, there was a span of 11 bases. CDR3 bases: TGTGCCAGCAGTGAACAGGGGTCCTTCTCTGGAAACACCATATATTTT. Translated, it gives CASSEQGSFSGNTIYF.

The chain carries TRBV4-1 and TRBJ2-2; D uncertain. Germline V gives CDR1 MGHRA, CDR2 YSYEKL. The CDR3 consists of 15 residues. Trimming left V 1 base short and J 2 bases short, with 8 bases between. The CDR3 region is CASSQVPSNTGELFF. CDR3 bases: TGCGCCAGCAGCCAAGTCCCCAGTAACACCGGGGAGCTGTTTTTT.

The chain uses TRBV10-1 and TRBJ2-1; the match to TRBD2 covers 7 bases. Unmatched junction bases numbered 7, after V lost 3 bases and J lost 5 bases. The CDR3 is made up of 15 amino acids. Germline V CDR1 and CDR2: WNHNN, SYGVQD (reference sequence). The CDR3 loop is CASSDGSSGHNEQFF. In nucleotides, the CDR3 is TGCGCCAGCAGTGATGGGTCTAGCGGACACAATGAGCAGTTCTTC.